A single sample gave rise to the 16 T cell receptor beta chains below, sequenced in a study of blood T cell repertoires in COVID-19. Assay used: immunoSEQ multiplex PCR; TCRdb lists only in-frame clones, some missing. The profile shows about 91,000 clones, about 90% of them singletons. What was sequenced was peripheral blood. These receptors came from a woman in her 70s with acute or convalescent COVID-19.

The chain links TRBV6-1 to TRBJ2-2, with D unresolved. V lost 1 base and J lost 2, with 17 bases in between. This CDR3 comprises 18 residues. From germline, CDR1 is MNHNS and CDR2 SASEGT. CDR3 bases: TGTGCCAGCAGTGAAGAGGCGTTTGTGGGCTCTAACACCGGGGAGCTGTTTTTT. Translating it yields CASSEEAFVGSNTGELFF.

The chain links TRBV3-1 (or the pseudogene TRBV3-2) to TRBJ2-2; D is uncertain. Germline lookup yields CDR1 LGHDT and CDR2 YNNKEL (reference sequence). V was trimmed by 1 base and J by 5 bases, leaving 11 bases between them. This CDR3 spans 15 amino acids. The CDR3 sequence is CASSQVSTGTGELFF. The DNA for the CDR3 is TGTGCCAGCAGCCAAGTCTCGACGGGTACCGGGGAGCTGTTTTTT.

This chain links TRBV4-1 with TRBJ1-2; possibly TRBD1 for D (6 bases). V dropped 4 bases and J dropped 2 bases, with 14 bases sitting between them. This CDR3 comprises 15 residues. The germline gives CDR1 MGHRA, CDR2 YSYEKL. The DNA of the CDR3 is TGCGCCAGCAGCCGTTCGGACAGCCTAAACTATGGCTACACCTTC. Its translation: CASSRSDSLNYGYTF.

This clone was seen once. The chain recombines TRBV9 with TRBJ1-3; a possible D gene is TRBD1 (5 bases). Germline values: CDR1 SGDLS, CDR2 YYNGEE. Trimming left V 5 bases short and J 0 bases short, with 18 bases between. CDR3 length: 17 residues. The CDR3 DNA reads TGTGCCAGCAGTTTAAACTACCGGGGGACCTCTGGAAACACCATATATTTT. Its translation: CASSLNYRGTSGNTIYF.

This clone was found a few times. This sequence joins TRBV19 and TRBJ1-1; possible D gene TRBD1, 5 bases. The CDR3 totals 14 residues. Trimming took off 7 bases at V and 1 base at J, with 13 bases between the two ends. Germline CDR1 and CDR2: LNHDA and SQIVND (reference sequence). The CDR3 region is CASKNQRGNTEAFF. CDR3 DNA sequence: TGTGCCAGTAAGAATCAAAGGGGGAACACTGAAGCTTTCTTT.

This clone appeared a few times. This sequence joins TRBV27 and TRBJ2-5; TRBD2 matches 10 bases. The germline V gene encodes CDR1 MNHEY and CDR2 SMNVEV (reference sequence). The J segment lost 1 base and the V segment lost 3 bases, leaving 5 bases of the junction unmatched. The CDR3 contains 16 residues. This CDR3 reads CASSFLGTSAQETQYF. The CDR3 region has the DNA TGTGCCAGCAGTTTCCTCGGGACTAGCGCCCAAGAGACCCAGTACTTC.

The chain uses TRBV3-1 (or the pseudogene TRBV3-2) and TRBJ2-7; D is possibly TRBD2 (5 bases). The CDR3 is 13 residues long. The ends were cut back, 6 bases at V and 5 bases at J, with 14 bases in the middle. Germline assignment: CDR1 LGHDT and CDR2 YNNKEL (reference sequence). This CDR3 reads CASSRLASHEQYF. The DNA of the CDR3 is TGTGCCAGCAGTCGGCTAGCTAGCCACGAGCAGTACTTC.

The chain joins TRBV25-1 to TRBJ2-1; 9 positions match TRBD2. After removal of 4 bases from V and 8 bases from J, the junction contained 9 bases not matched to a gene. This CDR3 has 15 residues. The germline CDR1 and CDR2 sequences are MGHDK and SYGVNS. For the CDR3, the DNA is TGTGCCAGCAGTGGTCCCGGGACTAGCTTCGATGAGCAGTTCTTC. It codes for CASSGPGTSFDEQFF.

The table lists this clone with a count of one. The CDR3 loop is CASIRRVLNQPQHF. The CDR3 DNA sequence: TGTGCCAGCATACGGAGGGTTTTAAATCAGCCCCAGCATTTT. This chain uses TRBV28 with TRBJ1-5; the D is unclear. Germline V gives CDR1 MDHEN, CDR2 SYDVKM. V lost 7 bases to trimming and J lost 4 bases, with 14 bases between them. CDR3 length equals 14 residues.

This clone was seen a handful of times. The chain is built from TRBV10-2 and TRBJ1-1, with TRBD1 as a possible D gene (5 bases). Trimming took 4 bases from V and 3 from J, leaving 12 bases between them. Germline V gene sequence: CDR1 WSHSY, CDR2 SAAADI. CDR3 size: 14 residues. The CDR3 DNA sequence: TGCGCCAGCAGTGTGGTGCAGGGCGACACTGAAGCTTTCTTT. This gives the protein CASSVVQGDTEAFF.

V usage is TRBV29-1 and J usage is TRBJ2-1; TRBD2 agrees at 8 bases. The CDR3 is made up of 15 amino acids. Unmatched junction bases numbered 11, after V lost 3 bases and J lost 7 bases. The germline V gene has CDR1 SQVTM and CDR2 ANQGSEA. CDR3 DNA sequence: TGCAGCGTTGAGCGTACTGGCGGGGGGTTAAATGAGCAGTTCTTC. Protein product: CSVERTGGGLNEQFF.

The V and J genes are TRBV11-1 and TRBJ1-3; 9 nucleotides agree with TRBD1. V was clipped by 5 bases and J by 4 bases; unmatched bases: 3. From germline, CDR1 is SGHAT and CDR2 FQDESV (reference sequence). This CDR3 comprises 14 residues. The CDR3 DNA reads as TGTGCCAGCAGCGAAACAGGGGGCGGAAACACCATATATTTT. Translated, it gives CASSETGGGNTIYF.

CDR3 nucleotide sequence: TGTGCCAGCAGTTTCACGGACAGGGACATGCAGTACTTC. Translated: CASSFTDRDMQYF. V gene TRBV2 combines with J gene TRBJ2-7; 8 positions agree with TRBD1. V was pared by 5 bases and J by 9 bases, with 9 bases of the junction left unmatched. CDR1 and CDR2 (germline): SNHLY, FYNNEI. The CDR3 length is 13 residues. The whole variable domain, filled in from reference TRBV2 and TRBJ2-7, reads EPEVTQTPSHQVTQMGQEVILRCVPISNHLYFYWYRQILGQKVEFLVSFYNNEISEKSEIFDDQFSVERPDGSNFTLKIRSTKLEDSAMYFCASSFTDRDMQYFGPGTRLTVT.

This chain joins TRBV14 and TRBJ2-1; TRBD2 matches 11 bases. CDR3 size: 16 residues. Germline values: CDR1 SGHDN, CDR2 FVKESK. Losses at the gene ends were 4 bases for V and 8 bases for J; bases not matched to a gene: 10. As DNA, the CDR3 is TGTGCCAGCAGCCGACTAGCGGGACTGGAGCGCTATGAGCAGTTCTTC. It translates to CASSRLAGLERYEQFF.

The CDR3 DNA reads as TGTGCCAGCAGCACAGGGGGTTGGGGCTACACCTTC. Amino acids: CASSTGGWGYTF. The V and J genes are TRBV6-5 and TRBJ1-2; TRBD1 matches 8 bases. The germline gives CDR1 MNHEY, CDR2 SVGAGI. V lost 6 bases and J lost 8; bases outside the gene matches: 5. The CDR3 consists of 12 residues.

This sequence joins TRBV19 and TRBJ1-5; 8 positions agree with TRBD1. Germline V CDR1 and CDR2: LNHDA, SQIVND (reference sequence). Trimming removed 6 bases from V and 0 bases from J; junction bases left unmatched: 4. This CDR3 has 15 residues. The CDR3 DNA sequence: TGTGCCAGTAGGTCACAGGGGGTTAGCAATCAGCCCCAGCATTTT. The encoded protein is CASRSQGVSNQPQHF.